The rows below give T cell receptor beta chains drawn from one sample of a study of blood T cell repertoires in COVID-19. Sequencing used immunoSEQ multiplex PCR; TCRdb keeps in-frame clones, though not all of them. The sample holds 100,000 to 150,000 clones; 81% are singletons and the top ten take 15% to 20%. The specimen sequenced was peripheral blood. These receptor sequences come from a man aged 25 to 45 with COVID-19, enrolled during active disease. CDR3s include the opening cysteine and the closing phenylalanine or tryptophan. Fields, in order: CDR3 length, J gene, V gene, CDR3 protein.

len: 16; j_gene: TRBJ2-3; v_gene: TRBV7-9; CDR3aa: CASLATATVSTDTQYF
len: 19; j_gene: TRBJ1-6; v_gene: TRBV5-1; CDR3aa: CASSMEPLEGGSYNSPLHF
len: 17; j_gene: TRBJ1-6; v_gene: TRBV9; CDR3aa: CASSPQTGGNTNSPLHF
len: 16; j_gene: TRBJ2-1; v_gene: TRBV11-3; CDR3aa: CASSPSGTGDYNEQFF
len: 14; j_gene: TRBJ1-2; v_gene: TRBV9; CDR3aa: CASSPNGGLRGYTF
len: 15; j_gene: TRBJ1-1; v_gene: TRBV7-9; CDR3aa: CASSLVRWEETEAFF
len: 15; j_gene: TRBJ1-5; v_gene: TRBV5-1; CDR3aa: CASSLAPDSNQPQHF
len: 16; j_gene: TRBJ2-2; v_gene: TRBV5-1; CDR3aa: CASSLQRGGNTGELFF
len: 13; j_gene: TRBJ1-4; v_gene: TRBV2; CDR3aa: CASSEIGREKLFF
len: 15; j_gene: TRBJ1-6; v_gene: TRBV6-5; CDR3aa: CASSWTGGYNSPLHF
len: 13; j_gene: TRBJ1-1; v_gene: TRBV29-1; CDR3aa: CSGPETLDTEAFF
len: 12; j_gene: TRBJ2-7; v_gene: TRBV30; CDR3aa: CAWSVQSYEQYF
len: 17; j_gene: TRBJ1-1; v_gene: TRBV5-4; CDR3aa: CASSFPLTGAMNTEAFF
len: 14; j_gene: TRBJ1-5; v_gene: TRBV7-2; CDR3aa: CASSLTGINQPQHF
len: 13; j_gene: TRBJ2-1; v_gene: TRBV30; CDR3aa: CAWSATSGGEQFF
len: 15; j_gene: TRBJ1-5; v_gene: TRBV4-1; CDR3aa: CASSQDQGSNQPQHF
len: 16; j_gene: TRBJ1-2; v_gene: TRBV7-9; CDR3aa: CASSSALGQGDGGYTF
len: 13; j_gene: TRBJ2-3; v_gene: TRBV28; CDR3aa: CASSSGSTDTQYF
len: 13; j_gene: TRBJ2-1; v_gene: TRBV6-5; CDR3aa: CASSYSRNGEQFF
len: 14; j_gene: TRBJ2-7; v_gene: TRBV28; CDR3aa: CASSWLAVSYEQYF
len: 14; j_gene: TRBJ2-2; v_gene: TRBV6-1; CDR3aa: CASTSHMDTGELFF
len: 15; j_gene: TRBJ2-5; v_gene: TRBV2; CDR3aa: CPRSDGGAEGETQYF
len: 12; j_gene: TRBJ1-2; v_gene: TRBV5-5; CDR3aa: CASSPDRGGYTF
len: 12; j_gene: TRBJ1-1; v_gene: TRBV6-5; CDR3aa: CASNRDNTEAFF
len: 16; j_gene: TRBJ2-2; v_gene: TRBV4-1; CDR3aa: CASSQEEDRVGGELFF
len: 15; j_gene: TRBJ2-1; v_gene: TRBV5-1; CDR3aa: CASSLGLADRSEQFF
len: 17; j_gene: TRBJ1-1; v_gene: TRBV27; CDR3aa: CASSLQIPGQGYTEAFF
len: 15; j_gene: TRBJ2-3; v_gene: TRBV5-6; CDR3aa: CASSSPGQGTDTQYF
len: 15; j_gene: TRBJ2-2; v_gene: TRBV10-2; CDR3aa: CASSYSGSGTGELFF
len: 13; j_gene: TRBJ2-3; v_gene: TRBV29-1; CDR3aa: CSVGLASTDTQYF
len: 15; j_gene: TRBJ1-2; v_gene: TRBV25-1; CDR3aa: CASSPWGRANYGYTF
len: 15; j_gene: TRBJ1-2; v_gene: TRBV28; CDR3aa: CASSSGGQGLYGYTF
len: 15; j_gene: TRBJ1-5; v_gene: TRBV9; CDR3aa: CASSVRGFGNQPQHF
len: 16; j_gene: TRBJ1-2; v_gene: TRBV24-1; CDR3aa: CATSDRDRTDPYRYTF
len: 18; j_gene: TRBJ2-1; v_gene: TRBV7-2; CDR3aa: CASSLVGTSGVSYNEQFF
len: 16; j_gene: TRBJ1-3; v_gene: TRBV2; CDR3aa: CASKRSDSFSGNTIYF
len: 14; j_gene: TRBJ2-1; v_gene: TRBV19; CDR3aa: CASSFGQGIDEQFF
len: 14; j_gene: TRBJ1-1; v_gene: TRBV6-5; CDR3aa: CASSFTQGDPEAFF
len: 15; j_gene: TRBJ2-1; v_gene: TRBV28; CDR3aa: CASRDYGTSGTFKFF
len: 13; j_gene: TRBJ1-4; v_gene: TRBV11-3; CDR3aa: CASSLWGGEKLFF
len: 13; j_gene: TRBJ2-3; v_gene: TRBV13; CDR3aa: CASSPGITDTQYF
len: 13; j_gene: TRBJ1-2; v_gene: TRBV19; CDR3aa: CASSGRTNYGYTF
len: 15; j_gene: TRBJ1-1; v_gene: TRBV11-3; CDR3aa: CASSLYSTDDTEAFF
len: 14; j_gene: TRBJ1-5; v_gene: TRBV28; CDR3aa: CASSFGGSNQPQHF
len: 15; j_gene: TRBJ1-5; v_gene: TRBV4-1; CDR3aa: CASSQPRQGNQPQHF
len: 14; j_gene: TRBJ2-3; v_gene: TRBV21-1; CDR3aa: CASSIWRATDTQYF
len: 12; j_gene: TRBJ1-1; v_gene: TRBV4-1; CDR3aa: CASSQVGTEAFF